This is a list of T cell receptor beta chains from one sample in a study of beta chain features in type 1 diabetes. Produced via immunoSEQ multiplex PCR; TCRdb's table is partial and in-frame only. The profile shows 240,000 or so clones, around 65% of them singletons. The sequenced sample was naive CD4+ T cells from blood. The origin of the receptors is a man under 40 in good health. Both conserved end residues are part of each CDR3. D genes are given only for firm matches. The size of a clone is reported for some rows only, either as once, few or many, or as a class for expanded clones.

>.|TRBJ2-7|TRBD1|TRBV5-1
TGCGCCAGCAGCTTACGACAGGGTAGCTACGAGCAGTACTTC
CASSLRQGSYEQYF
>few|TRBJ2-3|.|TRBV5-1
TGCGCCAGCAGCTTGGAACAGGGAAAAACAGATACGCAGTATTTT
CASSLEQGKTDTQYF
>.|TRBJ2-7|.|TRBV10-3
TGTGCCATCAGTGAGCCCGGGGACTCCTCCTACGAGCAGTACTTC
CAISEPGDSSYEQYF
>.|TRBJ1-1|.|TRBV4-3
TGCGCCAGCAGCCAAGATTCAGGGGTTTTTAACACTGAAGCTTTCTTT
CASSQDSGVFNTEAFF
>.|TRBJ2-5|TRBD1|TRBV4-1
TGCGCCAGCAGGCCTTTGACAGGGAACCTCCGAGAGACCCAGTACTTC
CASRPLTGNLRETQYF
>.|TRBJ2-3|.|TRBV29-1
TGCAGCGCCCGTCGTTCGGGGCTCTTCACAGATACGCAGTATTTT
CSARRSGLFTDTQYF
>.|TRBJ2-2|.|TRBV29-1
TGCAGCGTTCGAAGTGACAAAACCGGGGAGCTGTTTTTT
CSVRSDKTGELFF
>once|TRBJ2-3|.|TRBV7-8
TGTGCCAGCAGCCCTCGGGTCCAAAGCACAGATACGCAGTATTTT
CASSPRVQSTDTQYF
>.|TRBJ2-7|.|TRBV20-1
TGCAGTGCTAGCCGGGCCGACGAGCAGTACTTC
CSASRADEQYF
>.|TRBJ1-2|.|TRBV15
TGTGCCACCAGCAGGGGCAACTATGGCTACACCTTC
CATSRGNYGYTF
>few|TRBJ2-1|.|TRBV29-1
TGCAGTCTCTCTACGTCCTACAATGAGCAGTTCTTC
CSLSTSYNEQFF
>.|TRBJ1-2|.|TRBV29-1
TGCAGCGTTGTCCGACACTCGGGCGGCTACACCTTC
CSVVRHSGGYTF
>.|TRBJ2-1|.|TRBV15
TGTGCCACCAGCAGAGACCACTACAATGAGCAGTTCTTC
CATSRDHYNEQFF
>.|TRBJ1-5|.|TRBV2
TGTGCCAGCCGTGGGCCACGAGGCCAGCCCCAGCATTTT
CASRGPRGQPQHF
>.|TRBJ1-3|.|TRBV2
TGTGCCAGCAAGATGCTTCCAGGATCTGGAAACACCATATATTTT
CASKMLPGSGNTIYF
>.|TRBJ2-1|.|TRBV11-3
TGTGCCAGCAGCTTAGCCTCCGGGAGCTCCTACAATGAGCAGTTCTTC
CASSLASGSSYNEQFF
>once|TRBJ2-3|TRBD2|TRBV4-1
TGCGCCAGCAGCCAAGGGATGGCTAGCGGGAGGAGGACAGATACGCAGTATTTT
CASSQGMASGRRTDTQYF
>.|TRBJ2-3|.|TRBV4-1
TGCGCCAGCAGCCCTGTTGGTACTATCGCGGGTTCTAGCACAGATACGCAGTATTTT
CASSPVGTIAGSSTDTQYF
>.|TRBJ2-3|.|TRBV30
TGTGCCTGGAGTGTCGGCAGGGAGACAGATACGCAGTATTTT
CAWSVGRETDTQYF
>.|TRBJ2-5|.|TRBV5-1
TGCGCCAGCAGCCCAATCGGACTTGGGGGAGAGACCCAGTACTTC
CASSPIGLGGETQYF
>once|TRBJ2-7|.|TRBV20-1
TGCAGTGCTAGAGATATGGAAGAGCAGTACTTC
CSARDMEEQYF
>.|TRBJ1-5|TRBD1|TRBV30
TGTGCCTGGACGGCGGACAGGGGGAGGCCCCAGCATTTT
CAWTADRGRPQHF
>.|TRBJ1-4|TRBD1|TRBV6-6
TGTGCCAGCAGTGCCCAAACAGGGGGCGAAGAAAAACTGTTTTTT
CASSAQTGGEEKLFF
>.|TRBJ1-5|.|TRBV19
TGTGCCAGTAGTATAGAGACCATCAATCAGCCCCAGCATTTT
CASSIETINQPQHF